This T cell receptor (beta chain) originates from a study of CXCR3-negative and CXCR3-positive naive CD8 T cells. Germline values: CDR1 SQVTM, CDR2 ANQGSEA. This CDR3 has 15 residues. Concerning this clonotype: Its matching antigen is unknown.

UMI labels and 5' RACE were used to prepare the TRB cDNA libraries. TCRdb re-called the 5' RACE reads and shows each CDR3 protein once, DNA omitted. Its table lists about 120,000 distinct CDR3 sequences. Study results and caveats: Naive cells positive for CXCR3 carried more hydrophobic TRB CDR3s than CXCR3-negative ones.

This TCR came from a human donor in good health. Some clones in this sample may be carry-over from other donors' samples. The material sequenced was naive CXCR3+ CD8+ T cells from blood. The subset was: CD45RO-CCR7+CD27+CD95- naive CD8+ T cells expressing CXCR3 (TNR3+). V usage is TRBV29-1 and J usage is TRBJ1-1; TCRdb picks TRBD1, but there is no DNA to check that call. CDR3 sequence reads: CSAEGGGQMNTEAFF. The variable domain in full, completed from reference TRBV29-1 and TRBJ1-1, reads SAVISQKPSRDICQRGTSLTIQCQVDSQVTMMFWYRQQPGQSLTLIATANQGSEATYESGFVIDKFPISRPNLTFSTLTVSNMSPEDSSIYLCSAEGGGQMNTEAFFGQGTRLTVV.